This T cell receptor beta chain was identified in a study of metastatic and nonmetastatic thyroid tumors. CDR3 length equals 14 residues. V dropped 10 bases and J dropped 0; count of bases not matched to a gene: 3. CDR1 and CDR2 from the germline V gene are ENHRY and SYGVKD. Not a single patient had been given any form of treatment at any point before undergoing thyroid surgery. TCRdb reprocessed the PCR reads using MiXCR. This sample has almost 35,000 clones, with roughly 35% found just once. The chain is built from TRBV10-3 and TRBJ2-2; the match to TRBD2 covers 9 bases. The sequence came from a female donor with papillary thyroid cancer or a benign thyroid nodule (not recorded which). Some clones in this sample may be carry-over from other donors' samples. The sequenced sample consisted of tumor tissue. CDR3 in amino acids: CATIAGANTGELFF. CDR3 DNA: TGTGCCACAATAGCGGGGGCGAACACCGGGGAGCTGTTTTTT.